Below are 3 T cell receptor beta chains sequenced from a single sample in a study of T cell repertoires in cytomegalovirus infection. TCRdb passed the reads through MiXCR, listing each CDR3 protein once. Here the sample spans about 310,000 distinct CDR3 sequences, 8% to 10% being singletons. The specimen sequenced was PBMCs. The receptors were sampled from a human donor in good health (CMV status not recorded). Some clones in this sample may be carry-over from other donors' samples.

There are many counts of this clonotype. The V and J genes are TRBV7-2 and TRBJ1-3; D is undetermined. Germline V gene lookup returns CDR1 SGHTA and CDR2 FQGNSA. This CDR3 has 17 amino acids. V was trimmed by 2 bases and J by 3 bases, leaving 17 bases between them. The CDR3 reads CASSLNLGEGYGNTIYF. The CDR3 region has the DNA TGTGCCAGCAGCTTAAATTTGGGCGAAGGGTATGGAAACACCATATATTTT.

The V gene is TRBV14, the J gene TRBJ1-2; D gene uncertain. V shed 3 bases and J shed 6 bases, with 8 bases lying between them. Germline lookup yields CDR1 SGHDN and CDR2 FVKESK. There are 12 residues in the CDR3. CDR3 amino acids: CASSHVRDGYTF. DNA of the CDR3: TGTGCCAGCAGCCACGTCCGGGATGGCTACACCTTC.

The genes are TRBV6-4 and TRBJ2-1; D unresolved. The ends were cut back, 3 bases at V and 9 bases at J, with 12 bases in the middle. The CDR3 is 13 amino acids. Germline V gene sequence: CDR1 MRHNA, CDR2 SNTAGT. The CDR3 sequence: CASSEGSIREQFF. CDR3 coding DNA: TGTGCCAGCAGTGAAGGCTCGATTCGTGAGCAGTTCTTC.